The following is a T cell receptor beta chain sequence with its context. Its antigen is unknown. The data stem from a study of cytomegalovirus exposure and HLA in healthy donors. The PCR had 60 Vbeta and 13 Jbeta primers. The method was immunoSEQ multiplex PCR; TCRdb's version includes in-frame clones alone and lacks a portion of them. The table records fewer than 100,000 clones, around three quarters of them present only once. Notes on the study in general: V- and J-gene trimming of TCR beta was linked (in a later analysis) to a missense DCLRE1C variant. Judged likely to be a sequencing artifact was a cluster of highly shared sequence variants. CMV serostatus was the sole immune exposure data available.

The CDR3 length is 16 residues. Germline trimming cut 3 bases from V and 4 bases from J; bases unmatched to any gene: 11. The germline V gene has CDR1 GTSNPN and CDR2 SVGIG (reference sequence). Sequencing was carried out using PBMCs. J is TRBJ2-7 and V is TRBV30; 11 bases match TRBD1. The clonotype was recovered from a male donor in good health and CMV-seronegative. The CDR3 region is CAWRKSPGQGAYEQYF. Here the CDR3 DNA reads TGTGCCTGGAGGAAAAGCCCTGGACAGGGGGCTTACGAGCAGTACTTC.